Following are 27 T cell receptor beta chains from one sample sequenced in a study of technical replicates of blood from several donors. Measured with immunoSEQ multiplex PCR; TCRdb has only the in-frame clones, and not every one. The table lists about 93,000 clones, approximately 95% of them singletons. Sequences were obtained from T cells isolated from PBMCs. The origin of the receptors is a human donor in good health.

V is TRBV9 and J is TRBJ2-3; perhaps TRBD2 as D (6 bases). The V and J ends lost 0 bases and 2 bases respectively, with 10 bases between them. The CDR3 totals 15 residues. Germline CDR1 and CDR2: SGDLS and YYNGEE. In DNA, the CDR3 is TGTGCCAGCAGCGTAGCGGGACTGCTCACAGATACGCAGTATTTT. It yields the protein CASSVAGLLTDTQYF.

This clone was seen a single time. The chain joins TRBV5-4 to TRBJ2-7; TRBD1 might be the D (5 bases). V gave up 2 bases and J gave up 2 bases, with 11 bases separating them. The CDR3 loop spans 14 amino acids. From germline, CDR1 is SGHNT and CDR2 YYREEE (reference sequence). CDR3 DNA: TGTGCCAGCAGCTTCCAGGGTAGGGCCTACGAGCAGTACTTC. Translating it yields CASSFQGRAYEQYF.

CDR3 sequence: CAWSVNTEAFF. The CDR3 DNA reads as TGTGCCTGGAGCGTCAACACTGAAGCTTTCTTT. This chain uses TRBV30 with TRBJ1-1; D is undetermined. V was cut by 3 bases and J by 2 bases, with 4 bases left in between. Germline V CDR1 and CDR2: GTSNPN, SVGIG (reference sequence). The CDR3 has 11 amino acids.

V gene TRBV28 combines with J gene TRBJ2-7, with 7 nucleotides matching TRBD1. V lost 7 bases and J lost 3; bases outside the gene matches: 21. The CDR3 is 18 amino acids. From germline, CDR1 is MDHEN and CDR2 SYDVKM. Here the CDR3 reads CASTGGGDSHRVLYEQYF. For the CDR3, the DNA is TGTGCCAGCACCGGAGGTGGGGACAGCCATCGAGTCCTCTACGAGCAGTACTTC.

The gene calls are TRBV4-1 and TRBJ2-3; no firm D call. The CDR3 totals 16 residues. CDR1 MGHRA and CDR2 YSYEKL come from the germline V gene. The ends were cut back, 1 base at V and 6 bases at J, with 17 bases in the middle. The CDR3 protein is CASSQGSGLLPDTQYF. The DNA of the CDR3 is TGCGCCAGCAGCCAAGGCTCTGGCCTTCTGCCGGATACGCAGTATTTT.

The chain carries TRBV7-9 and TRBJ1-5; 9 bases match TRBD1. CDR3 length: 14 amino acids. V dropped 5 bases and J dropped 9; count of bases not matched to a gene: 8. Germline-derived CDR1 and CDR2 are SEHNR and FQNEAQ (reference sequence). CDR3 nucleotides: TGTGCCAGCAGCCGGACAGGGGTAATGATGCCCCAGCATTTT. Amino acids: CASSRTGVMMPQHF.

The chain couples TRBV19 to TRBJ2-2; tentative D call: TRBD1 (5 bases). Deletions cut 2 bases from V and 8 bases from J, with 9 bases between. Per germline, CDR1 LNHDA and CDR2 SQIVND (reference sequence). The CDR3 has 13 amino acids. The CDR3 spells CASSIQGLGELFF. CDR3 nucleotide sequence: TGTGCCAGTAGTATACAGGGTTTAGGGGAGCTGTTTTTT.

This chain connects TRBV25-1 to TRBJ1-1, with D perhaps matching TRBD1 (6 bases). The ends were cut back, 7 bases at V and 1 base at J, with 10 bases in the middle. Germline values: CDR1 MGHDK, CDR2 SYGVNS. CDR3 size: 13 residues. The CDR3 here is CASIQGWNTEAFF. CDR3 sequence (DNA): TGTGCCAGCATACAGGGCTGGAACACTGAAGCTTTCTTT.

The chain couples TRBV6-4 to TRBJ2-3; 12 bases map to TRBD2. This CDR3 spans 16 amino acids. Germline V lookup: CDR1 MRHNA, CDR2 SNTAGT. Trimming removed 6 bases from V and 4 bases from J; junction bases left unmatched: 8. DNA of the CDR3: TGTGCCAGCAGCGCCTCTAGCGGGGGGGCCCCAGATACGCAGTATTTT. Translation: CASSASSGGAPDTQYF.

This rearrangement joins TRBV28 to TRBJ2-7, with 10 bases matching TRBD1. The V and J ends lost 4 bases and 4 bases, in that order; junction bases with no gene match: 4. Germline CDR1 reads MDHEN; CDR2 reads SYDVKM. This CDR3 is built from 14 residues. Here the CDR3 reads CASSYPGQGYEQYF. Here the CDR3 DNA reads TGTGCCAGCAGTTACCCGGGACAGGGGTACGAGCAGTACTTC.

The chain carries TRBV7-9 and TRBJ2-1; tentative D call: TRBD1 (6 bases). The germline V gene has CDR1 SEHNR and CDR2 FQNEAQ (reference sequence). V was clipped by 6 bases and J by 9 bases, with 24 bases between them. This CDR3 is built from 16 residues. The CDR3 DNA reads TGTGCCAGCAGATCTACTCCGGGACACCCACGGGGTGAGCAGTTCTTC. Translating it yields CASRSTPGHPRGEQFF.

The V call is TRBV2, the J call TRBJ1-1; weak D call: TRBD1 (6 bases). The length of the CDR3 is 12 residues. With 6 bases removed from V and 10 bases from J, the gap between germline ends came to 15 bases. Germline loops: CDR1 SNHLY, CDR2 FYNNEI. CDR3 region: CASRYDRTAAFF. The CDR3 bases are TGTGCCAGCAGATACGACAGGACGGCAGCTTTCTTT.

The CDR3 sequence is CASSGLREDTFQPQHF. The DNA of the CDR3 is TGTGCCAGCAGTGGATTGAGGGAGGATACTTTTCAGCCCCAGCATTTT. The V and J genes are TRBV6-1 and TRBJ1-5; D unresolved. This CDR3 comprises 16 residues. Trimming stripped 4 bases from V and 6 bases from J, with 19 bases between. In germline, CDR1 is MNHNS, CDR2 SASEGT.

V is TRBV6-5 and J is TRBJ1-1; 10 bases map to TRBD1. This CDR3 is built from 14 residues. Germline V CDR1 and CDR2: MNHEY, SVGAGI. J was trimmed by 10 bases and V by 6 bases; bases with no gene match: 11. The CDR3 loop reads CASRQTGGADRAFF. In DNA, the CDR3 is TGTGCCAGCAGGCAGACAGGGGGCGCAGATAGAGCTTTCTTT.

This clone occurred once. The genes are TRBV27 and TRBJ2-7, with 11 bases fitting TRBD1. This CDR3 is built from 15 residues. The trim removed 7 bases at V and 2 bases at J, leaving 7 bases unmatched. Looked up from germline, CDR1 is MNHEY and CDR2 is SMNVEV (reference sequence). The CDR3 here is CASTPGQGAPYEQYF. The CDR3 DNA reads TGTGCCAGCACCCCAGGACAGGGGGCCCCCTACGAGCAGTACTTC.

The chain recombines TRBV28 with TRBJ1-1; 8 positions match TRBD1. After removal of 6 bases from V and 0 bases from J, the junction contained 6 bases not matched to a gene. CDR3 length equals 15 residues. Per the germline V gene, CDR1 is MDHEN and CDR2 is SYDVKM. In DNA form, the CDR3 reads TGTGCCAGCAGGAGCTCGGACAGGGTGAACACTGAAGCTTTCTTT. It codes for CASRSSDRVNTEAFF.

DNA for the CDR3: TGCGCCAGCAGCCCGTACGGGGGAGGCGGTTCGAGAGAAACTGAAGCTTTCTTT. It specifies CASSPYGGGGSRETEAFF. This sequence joins TRBV5-1 and TRBJ1-1, with a weak D call TRBD1 (5 bases). V was cut by 4 bases and J by 5 bases, with 27 bases left in between. The CDR3 spans 18 residues. Germline CDR1 SGHRS, CDR2 YFSETQ.

CDR3 loop: CASSSGYNSPLHF. The CDR3 DNA sequence: TGTGCCAGCAGTTCAGGGTATAATTCACCCCTCCACTTT. V and J are TRBV11-2 and TRBJ1-6; D may be TRBD1 (5 bases). The CDR3 contains 13 residues. CDR1 and CDR2 from the germline V gene are SGHAT and FQNNGV. The germline V and J ends were trimmed by 6 bases and 4 bases, with 7 bases remaining between them.

The chain uses TRBV7-2 and TRBJ1-5, with unresolved D. The germline CDR1 and CDR2 sequences are SGHTA and FQGNSA. V was trimmed by 5 bases and J by 0 bases, leaving 5 bases between them. This CDR3 is built from 13 residues. CDR3 nucleotide sequence: TGTGCCAGCAGCCCCAATAGCAATCAGCCCCAGCATTTT. Translated: CASSPNSNQPQHF.

This clone was found once. The chain is built from TRBV11-3 and TRBJ1-6; tentatively, D is TRBD1 (6 bases). V lost 1 base to trimming and J lost 0 bases, with 10 bases between them. CDR1 is SGHNT and CDR2 is YENEEA in the germline V gene. The CDR3 has 17 amino acids. CDR3: CASSLAQGSSYNSPLHF. As DNA, the CDR3 is TGTGCCAGCAGCTTAGCTCAGGGGAGCTCCTATAATTCACCCCTCCACTTT.

V and J are TRBV6-5 and TRBJ2-4; no clear D gene. The length of the CDR3 is 15 residues. The germline V gene encodes CDR1 MNHEY and CDR2 SVGAGI. The V end lost 0 bases, the J end lost 0 bases, and 6 bases lay between the germline ends. The CDR3 DNA reads TGTGCCAGCAGTTACTCGGCGGAAGCCAAAAACATTCAGTACTTC. It is translated as CASSYSAEAKNIQYF.

This clone appeared a single time. The chain couples TRBV5-1 to TRBJ1-2, with D possibly being TRBD1 (6 bases). The CDR3 sequence is 14 residues long. The germline V gene encodes CDR1 SGHRS and CDR2 YFSETQ. The V gene lost 3 bases and the J gene lost 0 bases, with 9 bases spanning the gap. This CDR3 is CASSWTAANYGYTF. The CDR3 region has the DNA TGCGCCAGCAGCTGGACAGCAGCTAACTATGGCTACACCTTC.

This rearrangement joins TRBV5-1 to TRBJ2-1; 10 bases match TRBD1. The V and J ends lost 0 bases and 9 bases, in that order; junction bases with no gene match: 3. Germline values: CDR1 SGHRS, CDR2 YFSETQ. There are 14 residues in the CDR3. The CDR3 DNA is TGCGCCAGCAGCTTGGGACAGGGGGCGGGTGAGCAGTTCTTC. Its translation is CASSLGQGAGEQFF. The variable domain in full, completed from reference TRBV5-1 and TRBJ2-1, reads KAGVTQTPRYLIKTRGQQVTLSCSPISGHRSVSWYQQTPGQGLQFLFEYFSETQRNKGNFPGRFSGRQFSNSRSEMNVSTLELGDSALYLCASSLGQGAGEQFFGPGTRLTVL.

V gene TRBV7-9 combines with J gene TRBJ2-7, with a tentative D call TRBD1 (6 bases). CDR1 SEHNR and CDR2 FQNEAQ come from the germline V gene (reference sequence). CDR3 length: 14 residues. V lost 4 bases to trimming and J lost 2 bases, with 12 bases between them. The CDR3 DNA is TGTGCCAGCAGCTCTCCGGACAGAGCCTACGAGCAGTACTTC. Its translation: CASSSPDRAYEQYF.

The V gene is TRBV28, the J gene TRBJ1-1; no clear D. CDR3 length: 14 amino acids. In germline, CDR1 is MDHEN, CDR2 SYDVKM. Trimming took off 3 bases at V and 5 bases at J, with 13 bases between the two ends. The CDR3: CASSFRPPGTEAFF. The CDR3 DNA sequence: TGTGCCAGCAGTTTTCGCCCCCCCGGTACTGAAGCTTTCTTT. Based on the CDR3 plus reference TRBV28 and TRBJ1-1, the full variable domain is DVKVTQSSRYLVKRTGEKVFLECVQDMDHENMFWYRQDPGLGLRLIYFSYDVKMKEKGDIPEGYSVSREKKERFSLILESASTNQTSMYLCASSFRPPGTEAFFGQGTRLTVV.

V and J are TRBV5-4 and TRBJ1-5; 9 bases are shared with TRBD1. Trimming removed 4 bases from V and 3 bases from J; junction bases left unmatched: 5. The CDR3 runs to 15 residues. CDR1 is SGHNT, CDR2 YYREEE, per germline (reference sequence). The CDR3 DNA sequence: TGTGCCAGCAGCCCGGACAGGGGCGTCAATCAGCCCCAGCATTTT. Protein: CASSPDRGVNQPQHF.

The chain employs TRBV6-1 and TRBJ1-5; 9 bases agree with TRBD1. V was pared by 6 bases and J by 6 bases, with 9 bases of the junction left unmatched. CDR1 MNHNS and CDR2 SASEGT come from the germline V gene. This CDR3 is built from 15 residues. The CDR3 spells CASRETGGGTQPQHF. For the CDR3, the DNA is TGTGCCAGCAGAGAAACAGGGGGCGGAACTCAGCCCCAGCATTTT.